Sequencing of this T cell receptor (beta chain) was carried out in a study of blood T cell repertoires in COVID-19. Across the study: The samples span acute and convalescent COVID-19 from the United States, Italy and Spain. The analysed material was cDNA or gDNA that came from T cells, B-cell-depleted T cells, or PBMCs.

Under the authors' procedure: Estimates of nucleated cell counts were drawn from the amplification of reference gene primers. The table came from immunoSEQ multiplex PCR; TCRdb's copy has only in-frame clones and leaves some out. V, J and clone size were drawn from that table, and D and trimming were deduced from the DNA. The table has some 130,000 clones, roughly 83% seen once; the top ten hold approximately 12%. CDR1 GTSNPN and CDR2 SVGIG come from the germline V gene (reference sequence). V lost 3 bases and J lost 5, with 11 bases in between. The CDR3 is 13 amino acids. The TCR comes from a woman aged 25 to 39 who had recovered from COVID-19. The J gene is TRBJ1-5, the V gene TRBV30, with D possibly being TRBD1 (5 bases). The material sequenced was peripheral blood. The CDR3: CAWRRGGDQPQHF. CDR3 coding DNA: TGTGCCTGGAGGCGAGGAGGGGATCAGCCCCAGCATTTT.